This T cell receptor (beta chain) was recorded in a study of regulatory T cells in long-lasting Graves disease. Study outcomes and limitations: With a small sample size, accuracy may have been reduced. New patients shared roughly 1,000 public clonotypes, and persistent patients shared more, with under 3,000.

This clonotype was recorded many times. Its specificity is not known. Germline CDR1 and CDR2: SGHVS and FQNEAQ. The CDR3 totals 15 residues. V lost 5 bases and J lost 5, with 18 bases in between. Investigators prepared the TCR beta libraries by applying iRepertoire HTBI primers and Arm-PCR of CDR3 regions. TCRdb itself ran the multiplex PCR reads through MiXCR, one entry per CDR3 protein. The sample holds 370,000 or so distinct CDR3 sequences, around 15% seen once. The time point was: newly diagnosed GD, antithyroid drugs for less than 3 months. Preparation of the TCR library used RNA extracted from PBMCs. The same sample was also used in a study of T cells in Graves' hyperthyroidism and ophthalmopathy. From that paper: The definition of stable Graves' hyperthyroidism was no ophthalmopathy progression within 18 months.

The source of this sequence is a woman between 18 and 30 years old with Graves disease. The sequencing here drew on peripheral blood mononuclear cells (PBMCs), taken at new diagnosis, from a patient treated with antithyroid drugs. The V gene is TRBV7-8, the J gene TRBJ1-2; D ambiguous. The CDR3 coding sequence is TGTGCCAGCAGCGAGGGCCGGCCGGAGATTTATGGCTACACCTTC. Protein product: CASSEGRPEIYGYTF.